One TCR beta chain is described in this entry. Antigen unknown. This sample was taken from a study of T cell clones after liver transplantation. Whole-study context: Three of the eight recipients were HCV-positive; the rest had non-autoimmune, non-viral transplant indications.

Produced via immunoSEQ multiplex PCR; TCRdb's table is partial and in-frame only. The table records roughly 100,000 clones, about 81% of them present only once. Study-wide results and limits: In a couple of subjects, few donor cells limited the measurable donor-reactive repertoire. Small, mixed patient groups and varying post-transplant times limit these conclusions.

The germline V gene encodes CDR1 SGHTA and CDR2 FQGTGA. The CDR3 is made up of 15 amino acids. V shed 5 bases, J shed 3 bases, and the junction held 7 bases outside the gene matches. V is TRBV7-3 and J is TRBJ2-3; 8 nucleotides match TRBD2. The sample here was CD4+ T cells from blood, taken approximately 4 years after liver transplant. The sequence derives from a human patient who received a liver transplant. T cells may partly derive from the graft donor. As DNA, the CDR3 is TGTGCCAGCAGCCTAGGGACTAGTTGGACAGATACGCAGTATTTT. Translation: CASSLGTSWTDTQYF.